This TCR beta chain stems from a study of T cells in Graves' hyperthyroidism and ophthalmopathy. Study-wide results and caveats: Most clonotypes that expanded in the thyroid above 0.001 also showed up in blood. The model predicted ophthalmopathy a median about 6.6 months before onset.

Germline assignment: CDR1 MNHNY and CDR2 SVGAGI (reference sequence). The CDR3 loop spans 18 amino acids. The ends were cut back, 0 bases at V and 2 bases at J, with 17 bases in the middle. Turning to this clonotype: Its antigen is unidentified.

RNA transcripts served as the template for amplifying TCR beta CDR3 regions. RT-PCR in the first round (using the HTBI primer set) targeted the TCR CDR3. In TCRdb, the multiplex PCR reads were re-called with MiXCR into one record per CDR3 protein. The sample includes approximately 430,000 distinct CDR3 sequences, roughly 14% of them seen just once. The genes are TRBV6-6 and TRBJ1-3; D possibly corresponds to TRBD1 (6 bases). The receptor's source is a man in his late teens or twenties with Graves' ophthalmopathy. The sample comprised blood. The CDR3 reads CASSYSRSGALTGNTIYF. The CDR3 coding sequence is TGTGCCAGCAGTTACTCGCGATCGGGGGCCTTAACTGGAAACACCATATATTTT.